A selection of T cell receptor beta chains follows, all from one sample in a study of blood T cell repertoires in COVID-19. Some clones are missing from TCRdb's copy, which holds only in-frame ones; the method was immunoSEQ multiplex PCR. The table records roughly 200,000 clones, over 80% of them present only once. The sample taken for sequencing was peripheral blood. The source is a woman between 40 and 50 years old with COVID-19, enrolled during active disease. Both conserved end residues are part of each CDR3. A D gene is named only where the DNA matches it firmly.

J | V | D | CDR3
TRBJ1-2 | TRBV27 | . | CASSFRAGLFKGYTF
TRBJ1-4 | TRBV2 | . | CASIRWTATEKLFF
TRBJ2-7 | TRBV27 | . | CASRYTRSSYEQYF
TRBJ1-5 | TRBV4-1 | TRBD1 | CASSQDRATGIQPQHF
TRBJ2-1 | TRBV20-1 | . | CSAPLFNEQFF
TRBJ2-5 | TRBV9 | . | CASSVEGEAETQYF
TRBJ2-7 | TRBV9 | TRBD1 | CASSRAGGMGNEQYF
TRBJ2-7 | TRBV11-2 | . | CASSLASPNRYEQYF
TRBJ1-6 | TRBV7-2 | . | CASSLFPSQGYNSPLHF
TRBJ1-1 | TRBV13 | TRBD1 | CASSLVGTGAGNTEAFF
TRBJ1-1 | TRBV19 | . | CATRLNTEAFF
TRBJ2-7 | TRBV13 | TRBD2 | CASSFITSGRTYEQYF
TRBJ1-1 | TRBV5-1 | TRBD1 | CASSTLGQGLNTEAFF
TRBJ1-1 | TRBV7-2 | . | CASSWSIQGTEAFF